This T cell receptor beta chain comes out of a study of cytotoxic CD8 clonotypes in ibrutinib-treated CLL. Overall study context: Sequenced samples delivered averages of around 250,000 productive templates and around 94,000 productive rearrangements. Study-level points and caveats: Patients had baseline clonality above age-matched healthy donors, and this clonality moved with circulating CD8+ T-cell counts. Clonality went higher at ibrutinib response and then dropped back toward baseline at progression.

Notes on this clone: Antigen: not known.

Assay used: immunoSEQ multiplex PCR; TCRdb lists only in-frame clones, some missing. The table lists about 140,000 clones, 65% to 85% of them singletons. Genomic DNA in a quantity of around 2 micrograms was derived from cryopreserved PBMCs for TCR beta libraries. The length of the CDR3 is 15 residues. Between the trimmed V and J ends, which lost 6 bases and 0 bases, there was a span of 12 bases. Germline V gives CDR1 SNHLY, CDR2 FYNNEI. The sequencing here drew on PBMCs, taken after 36 months of ibrutinib treatment. This chain joins TRBV2 and TRBJ1-3, with a possible D match to TRBD1 (6 bases). The source of this sequence is a human donor with chronic lymphocytic leukemia. For the CDR3, the DNA is TGTGCCAGCAGACTACAGGGTACCTCTGGAAACACCATATATTTT. Its protein product is CASRLQGTSGNTIYF.